This TCR beta chain comes out of a study of CXCR3-negative and CXCR3-positive naive CD8 T cells. Via 5' RACE with UMI labels, TRB cDNA libraries were prepared. TCRdb reanalyzed the 5' RACE reads, giving one entry per CDR3 protein sequence and no DNA. The table counts 70,000 to 95,000 distinct CDR3 sequences; around 1.5% lies in the top ten. The CDR3 is made up of 15 amino acids. CDR1 and CDR2 (germline): KGHSH, LQKENI. The source material was naive CXCR3- CD8+ T cells from blood. Subset meaning: CD45RO-CCR7+CD27+CD95- naive CD8+ T cells lacking CXCR3 (TNR3-). The chain recombines TRBV18 with TRBJ2-2. The source is a human donor in good health. Some clones in this sample may be carry-over from other donors' samples. CDR3 sequence reads: CASSPPNENTGELFF.